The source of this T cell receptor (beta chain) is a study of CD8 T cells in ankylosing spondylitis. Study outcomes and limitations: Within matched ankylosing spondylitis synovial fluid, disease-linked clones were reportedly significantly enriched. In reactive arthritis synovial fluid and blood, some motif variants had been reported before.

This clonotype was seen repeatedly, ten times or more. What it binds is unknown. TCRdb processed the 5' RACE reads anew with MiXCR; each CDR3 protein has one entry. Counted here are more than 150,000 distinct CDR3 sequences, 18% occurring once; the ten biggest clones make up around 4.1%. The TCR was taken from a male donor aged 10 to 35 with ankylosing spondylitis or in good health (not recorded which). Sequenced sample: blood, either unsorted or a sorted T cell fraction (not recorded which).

The CDR3 loop is CASSPTPTIGGSGNTIYF. The CDR3 DNA sequence: TGTGCCAGCAGTCCGACACCGACAATTGGGGGCTCTGGAAACACCATATATTTT. The chain uses TRBV27 and TRBJ1-3, with a weak D call TRBD1 (5 bases). The CDR3 consists of 18 residues. Germline CDR1 is MNHEY and CDR2 is SMNVEV (reference sequence). V was pared by 5 bases and J by 0 bases, with 20 bases between.